These 20 T cell receptor beta chains share one sample of origin, sequenced in a study of T cells in Graves' hyperthyroidism and ophthalmopathy. TCR beta CDR3 region amplification was performed from RNA transcripts. The HTBI primer set drove a first-round RT-PCR of the TCR CDR3. TCRdb redid the calling of the multiplex PCR reads with MiXCR, one entry per CDR3 protein. Here the sample spans hundreds of thousands of distinct CDR3 sequences, approximately 14% being singletons. The sample was blood. The receptor set was obtained from a man aged 18 to 29 with Graves' ophthalmopathy.

There are many counts of this clonotype. The chain is built from TRBV3-1 and TRBJ2-3; 7 nucleotides match TRBD1. The CDR3 contains 14 residues. The J segment lost 2 bases and the V segment lost 5 bases, leaving 4 bases of the junction unmatched. CDR1 and CDR2 (germline): LGHDT, YNNKEL (reference sequence). The DNA for the CDR3 is TGTGCCAGCAGCGAAGGGGGCCCCACAGATACGCAGTATTTT. Translation: CASSEGGPTDTQYF.

This clonotype was counted many times. A single base separates this from a much larger clone, so it may be a read error. The chain recombines TRBV6-1 with TRBJ2-5; D may be TRBD2 (6 bases). This CDR3 is built from 13 residues. The germline V and J ends were trimmed by 5 bases and 1 base, with 8 bases remaining between them. Germline lookup yields CDR1 MNHNS and CDR2 SASEGT. The CDR3 spells CASSRDFQETQYF. In DNA form, the CDR3 reads TGTGCCAGCAGTCGGGACTTCCAAGAGACCCAGTACTTC.

DNA for the CDR3: TGTGCCAGTAGTATAGACGGGGACCACCAAGAGACCCAGTACTTC. This encodes CASSIDGDHQETQYF. This chain links TRBV19 with TRBJ2-5; D could derive from TRBD1 or TRBD2 (5 bases each). Germline CDR1 LNHDA, CDR2 SQIVND (reference sequence). The CDR3 consists of 15 residues. V lost 0 bases to trimming and J lost 0 bases, with 8 bases between them.

This clonotype was seen repeatedly, ten times or more. This may be a read error: a much more frequent sequence differs by one nucleotide. The gene calls are TRBV3-1 and TRBJ2-5; D gene uncertain. The CDR3 has 12 residues. Germline values: CDR1 LGHDT, CDR2 YNNKEL (reference sequence). The V gene lost 1 base and the J gene lost 1 base, with 1 base spanning the gap. The CDR3 here is CASSQVQETQYF. Written as DNA, the CDR3 is TGTGCCAGCAGCCAAGTCCAAGAGACCCAGTACTTC.

The sample holds many counts of this clonotype. The V call is TRBV2, the J call TRBJ1-5, with D perhaps TRBD1 (5 bases). Between the trimmed V and J ends, which lost 5 bases and 1 base, there was a span of 15 bases. This CDR3 contains 16 residues. Germline lookup yields CDR1 SNHLY and CDR2 FYNNEI. CDR3 coding DNA: TGTGCCAGCAGTCCGGGTGGACGACAGAGCAATCAGCCCCAGCATTTT. It is translated as CASSPGGRQSNQPQHF.

The sample holds a few counts of this clonotype. The V and J genes are TRBV4-1 and TRBJ1-2; the D is unclear. The CDR3 sequence is 15 residues long. The germline V and J ends were trimmed by 4 bases and 2 bases, with 14 bases remaining between them. Germline CDR1 is MGHRA and CDR2 is YSYEKL. For the CDR3, the DNA is TGCGCCAGCAGCCTGCAATGGACGGGGAACTATGGCTACACCTTC. Translating it yields CASSLQWTGNYGYTF.

Comments on this clonotype: Just one base apart from a much larger clone, this may be a read error. V usage is TRBV6-5 and J usage is TRBJ1-4; no reliable D call. CDR3 size: 19 residues. Germline CDR1 MNHEY, CDR2 SVGAGI. Trimming pared 2 bases from V and 0 bases from J, leaving 19 bases between. CDR3 loop: CASSYHSYRGRTTNEKLFF. For the CDR3, the DNA is TGTGCCAGCAGTTACCACTCCTACCGAGGGAGGACAACTAATGAAAAACTGTTTTTT.

This clonotype came up many times. The CDR3 region is CASSPKASSGNTIYF. Here the CDR3 DNA reads TGTGCCAGCAGTCCTAAGGCGAGCTCTGGAAACACCATATATTTT. The chain is built from TRBV27 and TRBJ1-3; no clear D gene. V was cut by 5 bases and J by 0 bases, with 11 bases left in between. The CDR3 is 15 residues long. CDR1 is MNHEY and CDR2 is SMNVEV in the germline V gene (reference sequence).

This clonotype was recorded at least ten times. The chain carries TRBV3-1 and TRBJ2-3; 14 nucleotides agree with TRBD2. This CDR3 is 14 amino acids long. Unmatched junction bases numbered 3, after V lost 8 bases and J lost 5 bases. The germline V gene encodes CDR1 LGHDT and CDR2 YNNKEL (reference sequence). CDR3 amino acids: CASRTSGGQDTQYF. The CDR3 DNA follows: TGTGCCAGCCGGACTAGCGGGGGGCAAGATACGCAGTATTTT.

The chain combines TRBV7-3 with TRBJ2-3; the D gene is possibly TRBD2 (5 bases). The length of the CDR3 is 13 residues. The germline V and J ends were trimmed by 3 bases and 5 bases, with 9 bases remaining between them. CDR1 is SGHTA and CDR2 is FQGTGA in the germline V gene. CDR3 loop: CASSFDREDTQYF. The CDR3 region has the DNA TGTGCCAGCAGCTTCGACCGGGAAGATACGCAGTATTTT.

This clonotype appeared many times. V gene TRBV27 combines with J gene TRBJ1-1; no clear D. This CDR3 spans 14 amino acids. V lost 7 bases to trimming and J lost 1 base, with 13 bases between them. The germline V gene has CDR1 MNHEY and CDR2 SMNVEV (reference sequence). CDR3 sequence: CASNLAGSNTEAFF. In nucleotides, the CDR3 is TGTGCCAGCAATTTGGCAGGTTCGAACACTGAAGCTTTCTTT.

At least ten counts were recorded for this clonotype. CDR3 residues: CASSLEQGAYEQYF. The CDR3 coding sequence is TGTGCCAGCAGCTTAGAACAGGGGGCCTACGAGCAGTACTTC. The V call is TRBV7-3, the J call TRBJ2-7; 8 nucleotides line up with TRBD1. From germline, CDR1 is SGHTA and CDR2 FQGTGA. This CDR3 spans 14 amino acids. V lost 2 bases to trimming and J lost 2 bases; unmatched junction nucleotides: 2.

The chain employs TRBV4-1 and TRBJ2-1, with 8 positions matching TRBD2. Trimming took 6 bases from V and 6 from J; bases not matched to a gene: 10. Germline CDR1 and CDR2: MGHRA and YSYEKL. The CDR3 has 15 residues. CDR3 sequence: CASRGFGTSTNEQFF. The CDR3 DNA reads TGCGCCAGCAGGGGGTTTGGGACTAGTACCAATGAGCAGTTCTTC.

This clonotype was picked up many times. This chain uses TRBV18 with TRBJ2-1; TRBD1 matches at 8 bases. The CDR3 consists of 14 residues. Unmatched junction bases numbered 8, after V lost 4 bases and J lost 9 bases. The germline CDR1 and CDR2 sequences are KGHSH and LQKENI. The CDR3 region is CASSRNDRGGEQFF. DNA of the CDR3: TGTGCCAGCTCACGAAATGACAGGGGTGGTGAGCAGTTCTTC.

This clonotype was detected many times. The chain is built from TRBV7-8 and TRBJ2-3; possible D gene TRBD2, 6 bases. The length of the CDR3 is 18 residues. Germline loops: CDR1 SGHVS, CDR2 FQNEAQ. The V gene lost 0 bases and the J gene lost 0 bases, with 16 bases spanning the gap. For the CDR3, the DNA is TGTGCCAGCAGCTTAGCGGGGGGAACAGGTTCTAGCACAGATACGCAGTATTTT. Its translation: CASSLAGGTGSSTDTQYF.

This clonotype has a handful of counts. The V call is TRBV15, the J call TRBJ2-1, with D hard to call. V lost 4 bases and J lost 4, with 5 bases in between. This CDR3 is 12 amino acids long. The germline V gene encodes CDR1 LNHNV and CDR2 YYDKDF (reference sequence). The CDR3 sequence is CATSTQYNEQFF. In DNA, the CDR3 is TGTGCCACCAGCACCCAGTACAATGAGCAGTTCTTC.

This clonotype was seen more than once but under ten times. The V and J genes are TRBV10-2 and TRBJ2-7; D ambiguous. The CDR3 covers 11 residues. CDR1 is WSHSY and CDR2 is SAAADI in the germline V gene. V shed 0 bases and J shed 6 bases, with 3 bases lying between them. This chain's CDR3 is CASSESVEQYF. The CDR3 nucleotides read TGCGCCAGCAGTGAGTCGGTCGAGCAGTACTTC.

The chain carries TRBV7-9 and TRBJ2-5, with D unclear. CDR1 is SEHNR and CDR2 is FQNEAQ in the germline V gene (reference sequence). Trimming took off 4 bases at V and 2 bases at J, with 14 bases between the two ends. The CDR3 has 15 amino acids. The CDR3 DNA is TGTGCCAGCAGCTCCGCTAAGGGCCTGCAAGAGACCCAGTACTTC. Translated, it gives CASSSAKGLQETQYF. Based on the CDR3 plus reference TRBV7-9 and TRBJ2-5, the full variable domain is DTGVSQNPRHKITKRGQNVTFRCDPISEHNRLYWYRQTLGQGPEFLTYFQNEAQLEKSRLLSDRFSAERPKGSFSTLEIQRTEQGDSAMYLCASSSAKGLQETQYFGPGTRLLVL.

This clonotype has ten or more counts. The rearrangement uses TRBV18 and TRBJ2-7; D remains ambiguous. CDR1 and CDR2 from the germline V gene are KGHSH and LQKENI. V was cut by 0 bases and J by 4 bases, with 13 bases left in between. The CDR3 covers 15 residues. CDR3 in DNA: TGTGCCAGCTCACCACCGGCGCACCCTCCGTACGAGCAGTACTTC. Its protein product is CASSPPAHPPYEQYF.

In this sample, this clonotype turned up many times. The chain has TRBV2 and TRBJ1-1; possibly TRBD1 for D (5 bases). The V end was cut by 8 bases, the J end by 0 bases, with 10 bases between. CDR3 length: 13 residues. The V gene's germline CDR1 is SNHLY and CDR2 FYNNEI. CDR3 sequence reads: CASQGRLNTEAFF. DNA for the CDR3: TGTGCCAGCCAGGGACGGTTGAACACTGAAGCTTTCTTT.